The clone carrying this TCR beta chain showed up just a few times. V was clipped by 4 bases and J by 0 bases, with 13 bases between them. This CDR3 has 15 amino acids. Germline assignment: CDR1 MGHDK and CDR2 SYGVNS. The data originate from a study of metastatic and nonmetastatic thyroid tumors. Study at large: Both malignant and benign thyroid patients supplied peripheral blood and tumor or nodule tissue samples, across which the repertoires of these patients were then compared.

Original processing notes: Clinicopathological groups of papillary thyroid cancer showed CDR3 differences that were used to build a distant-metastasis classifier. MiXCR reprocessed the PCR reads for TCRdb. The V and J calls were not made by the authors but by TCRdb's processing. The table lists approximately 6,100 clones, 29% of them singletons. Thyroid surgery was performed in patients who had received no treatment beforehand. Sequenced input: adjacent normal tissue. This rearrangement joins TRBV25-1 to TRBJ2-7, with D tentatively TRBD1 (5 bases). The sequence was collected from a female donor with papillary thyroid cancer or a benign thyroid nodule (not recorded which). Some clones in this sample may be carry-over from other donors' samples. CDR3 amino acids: CASSGRQKSSYEQYF. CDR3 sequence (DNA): TGTGCCAGCAGTGGAAGACAGAAGAGCTCCTACGAGCAGTACTTC.